The T cell receptor beta chain under discussion was sequenced for a study of blood T cell repertoires in COVID-19. Study information: Acute-phase and convalescent COVID-19 samples originated in the United States, Italy and Spain. PBMCs, B-cell-depleted T cells, or T cells provided the cDNA or gDNA that made up the material.

V lost 6 bases, J lost 4 bases, and 12 bases stayed unmatched. Looked up from germline, CDR1 is LNHDA and CDR2 is SQIVND (reference sequence). The CDR3 is 15 amino acids. Per the original data handling: Counts of nucleated cells, estimated from reference gene primer amplification, were obtained. The assay was immunoSEQ multiplex PCR, and TCRdb's table has in-frame clones only and misses some. V, J and clone size derive from that table, while D and trimming were established from the DNA sequence. This sample has around 180,000 clones; approximately 90% occur once, and the top ten carry roughly 26%. This clone is a singleton in its sample.

Input material: peripheral blood. The rearrangement uses TRBV19 and TRBJ2-7; TRBD1 matches 7 bases. This receptor was obtained from a man aged 55 to 69 with acute or convalescent COVID-19. In DNA form, the CDR3 reads TGTGCCAGTAGCAGGAACCGGGACAGCTTTTACGAGCAGTACTTC. Protein product: CASSRNRDSFYEQYF. The whole variable domain, filled in from reference TRBV19 and TRBJ2-7, reads DGGITQSPKYLFRKEGQNVTLSCEQNLNHDAMYWYRQDPGQGLRLIYYSQIVNDFQKGDIAEGYSVSREKKESFPLTVTSAQKNPTAFYLCASSRNRDSFYEQYFGPGTRLTVT.